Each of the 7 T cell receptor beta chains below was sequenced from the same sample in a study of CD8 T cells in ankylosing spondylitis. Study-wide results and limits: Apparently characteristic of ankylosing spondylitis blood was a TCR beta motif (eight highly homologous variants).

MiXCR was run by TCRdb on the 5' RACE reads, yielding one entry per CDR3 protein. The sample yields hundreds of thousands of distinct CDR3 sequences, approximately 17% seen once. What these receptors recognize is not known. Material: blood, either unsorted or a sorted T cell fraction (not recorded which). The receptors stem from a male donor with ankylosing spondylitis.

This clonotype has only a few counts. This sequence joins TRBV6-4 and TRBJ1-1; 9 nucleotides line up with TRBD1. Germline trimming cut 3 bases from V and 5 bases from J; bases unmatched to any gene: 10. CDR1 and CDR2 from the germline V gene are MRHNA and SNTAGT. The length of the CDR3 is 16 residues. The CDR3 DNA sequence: TGTGCCAGCAGTGAGGTCGGGACAGGGTTCTTGACTGAAGCTTTCTTT. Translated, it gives CASSEVGTGFLTEAFF.

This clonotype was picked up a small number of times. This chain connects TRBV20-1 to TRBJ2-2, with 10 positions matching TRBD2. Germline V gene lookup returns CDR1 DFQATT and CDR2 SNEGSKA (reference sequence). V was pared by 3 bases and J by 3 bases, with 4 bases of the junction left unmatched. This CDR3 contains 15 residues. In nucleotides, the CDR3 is TGCAGTGCTAGTCTAGCGGGAGTCTACACCGGGGAGCTGTTTTTT. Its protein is CSASLAGVYTGELFF.

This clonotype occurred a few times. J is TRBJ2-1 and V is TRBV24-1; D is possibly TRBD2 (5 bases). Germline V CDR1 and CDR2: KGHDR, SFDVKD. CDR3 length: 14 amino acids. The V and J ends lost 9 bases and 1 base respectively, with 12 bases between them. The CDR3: CATAGGGSYNEQFF. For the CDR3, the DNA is TGTGCCACCGCCGGAGGTGGGTCCTACAATGAGCAGTTCTTC.

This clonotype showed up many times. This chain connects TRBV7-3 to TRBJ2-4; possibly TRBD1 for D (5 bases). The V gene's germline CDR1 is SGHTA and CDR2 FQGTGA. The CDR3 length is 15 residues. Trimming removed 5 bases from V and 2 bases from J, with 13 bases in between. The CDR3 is CASSLSPGPKNIQYF. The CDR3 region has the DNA TGTGCCAGCAGCCTCTCCCCAGGGCCCAAAAACATTCAGTACTTC.

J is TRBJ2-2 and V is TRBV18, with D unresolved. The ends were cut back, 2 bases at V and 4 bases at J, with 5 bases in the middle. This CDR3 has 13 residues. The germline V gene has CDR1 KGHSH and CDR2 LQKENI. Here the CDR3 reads CASSPGLTGELFF. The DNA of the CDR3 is TGTGCCAGCTCACCAGGCCTCACCGGGGAGCTGTTTTTT.

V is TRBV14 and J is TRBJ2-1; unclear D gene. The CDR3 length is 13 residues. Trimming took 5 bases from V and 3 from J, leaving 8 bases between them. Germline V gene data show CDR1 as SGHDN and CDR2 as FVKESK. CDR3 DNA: TGTGCCAGCAGCTACGATTTCTACAATGAGCAGTTCTTC. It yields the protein CASSYDFYNEQFF.

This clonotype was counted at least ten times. This chain's CDR3 is CASSFWQGAYEQYF. Written as DNA, the CDR3 is TGCGCCAGCAGCTTTTGGCAGGGGGCCTACGAGCAGTACTTC. This sequence joins TRBV5-1 and TRBJ2-7; 7 bases align to TRBD1. The CDR3 spans 14 residues. From germline, CDR1 is SGHRS and CDR2 YFSETQ. Trimming removed 2 bases from V and 2 bases from J; junction bases left unmatched: 4.